What follows is one TCR beta chain and its context. V shed 0 bases, J shed 3 bases, and the junction held 7 bases outside the gene matches. This CDR3 is 18 amino acids long. The sample belongs to a study of blood T cells in healthy people across ages. Every donor provided roughly 10 milliliters of peripheral blood. Sample-barcoded 5' priming and a J-beta primer mix drove a second PCR of roughly 7 to 11 cycles. TCRdb reanalysed the 5' RACE reads using MiXCR and keeps one entry per CDR3 protein. The table shows about 800,000 distinct CDR3 sequences, with around 25% occurring only once. This same sample was also taken into another study, of T cells of mothers and their children.

J is TRBJ2-6 and V is TRBV12-3 or TRBV12-4, with 8 bases matching TRBD1. The sample was blood. The sequence came from a boy aged 5-17 years in good health. In nucleotides, the CDR3 is TGTGCCAGCAGTTTAGCCAGGGGACAGGCTTTTGGGGCCAACGTCCTGACTTTC. It codes for CASSLARGQAFGANVLTF.